These 32 T cell receptor beta chains were all obtained from the same sample, sequenced in a study of shared clonotypes between healthy human individuals. Some clones are missing from TCRdb's copy, which holds only in-frame ones; the method was immunoSEQ multiplex PCR. Here the sample spans approximately 500,000 clones, approximately 95% being singletons. The sample was naive CD4+ T cells sorted from blood. This sample's subset: CD45RA+ positively selected. The receptors here all came from a young woman in good health.

This chain joins TRBV5-8 and TRBJ2-7, with D hard to call. This CDR3 has 17 residues. V lost 5 bases and J 6 bases, leaving 27 bases between the germline ends. Germline V lookup: CDR1 SGHTS, CDR2 YDEGEE. Here the CDR3 reads CASSQFTGTGVLGEQYF. The CDR3, as DNA: TGTGCCAGCAGTCAATTCACTGGCACCGGTGTTCTGGGCGAGCAGTACTTC.

This chain connects TRBV28 to TRBJ1-5, with D tentatively TRBD1 (5 bases). Per germline, CDR1 MDHEN and CDR2 SYDVKM. Trimming took 2 bases from V and 3 from J, leaving 17 bases between them. The CDR3 is 17 amino acids. CDR3 region: CASSLARTRGSNQPQHF. CDR3 DNA sequence: TGTGCCAGCAGTTTAGCCCGGACAAGGGGTTCCAATCAGCCCCAGCATTTT. The whole variable domain, remainder taken from reference TRBV28 and TRBJ1-5, is DVKVTQSSRYLVKRTGEKVFLECVQDMDHENMFWYRQDPGLGLRLIYFSYDVKMKEKGDIPEGYSVSREKKERFSLILESASTNQTSMYLCASSLARTRGSNQPQHFGDGTRLSIL.

This clone has a single count. The chain uses TRBV4-1 and TRBJ2-1, with 8 bases matching TRBD2. The germline CDR1 and CDR2 sequences are MGHRA and YSYEKL. The CDR3 spans 18 residues. After removal of 0 bases from V and 8 bases from J, the junction contained 15 bases not matched to a gene. In DNA, the CDR3 is TGCGCCAGCAGCCAAGATAATTCGCGAGCGGGAGTTTCCCATGAGCAGTTCTTC. Its translation is CASSQDNSRAGVSHEQFF.

This rearrangement joins TRBV10-3 to TRBJ2-5; D is undetermined. The CDR3 totals 13 residues. V lost 1 base and J lost 11, with 14 bases in between. Germline V gives CDR1 ENHRY, CDR2 SYGVKD. The CDR3 reads CAISEYVLRWQYF. In DNA form, the CDR3 reads TGTGCCATCAGTGAGTACGTACTCCGGTGGCAGTACTTC.

This clone was recorded only once. This chain joins TRBV28 and TRBJ2-7; D might be TRBD1 (6 bases). Germline values: CDR1 MDHEN, CDR2 SYDVKM. Trimming pared 4 bases from V and 0 bases from J, leaving 13 bases between. This CDR3 spans 15 amino acids. The chain's CDR3 is CASSSPGQVSYEQYF. CDR3 bases: TGTGCCAGCAGTTCCCCGGGACAAGTCTCCTACGAGCAGTACTTC.

This chain uses TRBV5-1 with TRBJ2-7; TRBD2 agrees at 14 bases. Germline values: CDR1 SGHRS, CDR2 YFSETQ. V was clipped by 1 base and J by 8 bases; unmatched bases: 14. The CDR3 extends over 18 amino acids. CDR3 DNA sequence: TGCGCCAGCAGCTTGTACGAGACTAGCGGGAGGGCCGCCACAAAGCAGTACTTC. The encoded protein is CASSLYETSGRAATKQYF.

V gene TRBV14 combines with J gene TRBJ2-7, with D possibly matching TRBD2 (5 bases). The CDR3 extends over 19 amino acids. The ends were cut back, 0 bases at V and 1 base at J, with 22 bases in the middle. Germline CDR1 and CDR2: SGHDN and FVKESK. The CDR3 region is CASSQERYPAAVTSYEQYF. In DNA, the CDR3 is TGTGCCAGCAGCCAAGAAAGATACCCAGCAGCGGTTACGTCCTACGAGCAGTACTTC.

This chain connects TRBV27 to TRBJ1-1; 7 bases fit TRBD1. Germline lookup yields CDR1 MNHEY and CDR2 SMNVEV (reference sequence). The CDR3 loop spans 15 amino acids. V lost 4 bases and J lost 3; bases outside the gene matches: 8. CDR3 in amino acids: CASSSPAGGDTEAFF. CDR3 nucleotide sequence: TGTGCCAGCAGTTCCCCCGCAGGGGGGGACACTGAAGCTTTCTTT.

The chain joins TRBV4-1 to TRBJ2-7, with D possibly TRBD2 on 5 matching bases. Germline lookup yields CDR1 MGHRA and CDR2 YSYEKL. With 1 base removed from V and 0 bases from J, the gap between germline ends came to 19 bases. This CDR3 comprises 18 residues. CDR3 protein: CASSQVIFKDSGSYEQYF. The CDR3 DNA sequence: TGCGCCAGCAGCCAAGTGATTTTCAAGGACTCGGGCTCCTACGAGCAGTACTTC.

The rearrangement links TRBV9 to TRBJ2-4; either TRBD1 or TRBD2 may supply D (6 bases each). Trimming pared 0 bases from V and 6 bases from J, leaving 7 bases between. The CDR3 runs 13 residues. CDR1 and CDR2 (germline): SGDLS, YYNGEE. The chain's CDR3 is CASSVEGGNIQYF. The CDR3 coding sequence is TGTGCCAGCAGCGTAGAGGGGGGAAACATTCAGTACTTC.

This chain uses TRBV18 with TRBJ1-3, with D unresolved. The CDR3 extends over 17 amino acids. V lost 2 bases and J lost 0, with 14 bases in between. In germline, CDR1 is KGHSH, CDR2 LQKENI. DNA of the CDR3: TGTGCCAGCTCACCATTTATGGGAGGAAACTCTGGAAACACCATATATTTT. Amino acids: CASSPFMGGNSGNTIYF. Full variable domain (remainder filled in from reference TRBV18 and TRBJ1-3): NAGVMQNPRHLVRRRGQEARLRCSPMKGHSHVYWYRQLPEEGLKFMVYLQKENIIDESGMPKERFSAEFPKEGPSILRIQQVVRGDSAAYFCASSPFMGGNSGNTIYFGEGSWLTVV.

A single count supports this clone. This sequence joins TRBV7-2 and TRBJ2-5; 10 bases map to TRBD1. J lost 5 bases, V lost 6 bases, and 12 bases had no gene match. The germline V gene has CDR1 SGHTA and CDR2 FQGNSA. CDR3 length: 16 residues. CDR3 loop: CASSLGGQGGRETQYF. In DNA, the CDR3 is TGTGCCAGCAGTTTGGGCGGACAGGGGGGCAGGGAGACCCAGTACTTC.

The sample holds one count of this clone. The V and J genes are TRBV28 and TRBJ1-6; 7 positions match TRBD1. The CDR3 runs 13 residues. The V and J ends lost 7 bases and 10 bases, in that order; junction bases with no gene match: 7. From germline, CDR1 is MDHEN and CDR2 SYDVKM. The CDR3 DNA follows: TGTGCCAGCATATCGGGACAGAGGTCACCCCTCCACTTT. Translating gives CASISGQRSPLHF. Supplemented by reference TRBV28 and TRBJ1-6, the full variable domain reads DVKVTQSSRYLVKRTGEKVFLECVQDMDHENMFWYRQDPGLGLRLIYFSYDVKMKEKGDIPEGYSVSREKKERFSLILESASTNQTSMYLCASISGQRSPLHFGNGTRLTVT.

The chain is built from TRBV7-9 and TRBJ2-5; D not resolved. The germline V gene encodes CDR1 SEHNR and CDR2 FQNEAQ (reference sequence). Trimming removed 5 bases at V and 0 bases at J, with 16 bases between. The CDR3 contains 16 residues. The CDR3 region is CASSPGPLVYQETQYF. The CDR3 region has the DNA TGTGCCAGCAGCCCGGGCCCGCTAGTGTACCAAGAGACCCAGTACTTC.

The CDR3 reads CAWNPGLGSDEQFF. The CDR3 nucleotides are TGTGCCTGGAACCCGGGACTTGGATCTGATGAGCAGTTCTTC. J is TRBJ2-1 and V is TRBV30; weak D call: TRBD2 (6 bases). V lost 4 bases, J lost 8 bases, and 18 bases lay in between. The CDR3 sequence is 14 residues long. Germline CDR1 GTSNPN, CDR2 SVGIG (reference sequence).

The chain joins TRBV18 to TRBJ2-1; D is uncertain. CDR3 length: 11 amino acids. With 5 bases removed from V and 12 bases from J, the gap between germline ends came to 11 bases. Germline CDR1 reads KGHSH; CDR2 reads LQKENI. CDR3 nucleotide sequence: TGTGCCAGCTCAAGGCCGCCAGGGCAGTTCTTC. Protein sequence: CASSRPPGQFF.

The chain is built from TRBV4-1 and TRBJ1-6; D remains ambiguous. The V end lost 0 bases, the J end lost 9 bases, and 15 bases lay between the germline ends. This CDR3 region has 16 residues. Germline V gene lookup returns CDR1 MGHRA and CDR2 YSYEKL. Here the CDR3 reads CASSQDSDPSGSPLHF. Here the CDR3 DNA reads TGCGCCAGCAGCCAAGATTCCGACCCGAGCGGTTCACCCCTCCACTTT.

This clone was detected only once. The rearrangement uses TRBV28 and TRBJ1-4; 11 bases match TRBD1. After removal of 5 bases from V and 5 bases from J, the junction contained 4 bases not matched to a gene. The germline gives CDR1 MDHEN, CDR2 SYDVKM. The CDR3 loop spans 15 amino acids. This CDR3 reads CASSKGTGGNEKLFF. The DNA for the CDR3 is TGTGCCAGCAGTAAAGGGACAGGGGGGAATGAAAAACTGTTTTTT.

The chain employs TRBV27 and TRBJ2-7; 8 nucleotides agree with TRBD1. The junction had 4 bases not matched to a gene; V was cut back by 6 bases and J by 3 bases. Germline V CDR1 and CDR2: MNHEY, SMNVEV (reference sequence). The CDR3 has 13 residues. The CDR3 spells CASRAGTGYEQYF. CDR3 sequence (DNA): TGTGCCAGCAGAGCCGGGACAGGCTACGAGCAGTACTTC.

The V gene is TRBV5-6, the J gene TRBJ2-1; 13 nucleotides match TRBD2. V trimming: 2 bases; J trimming: 5 bases; junction bases outside the gene matches: 7. From germline, CDR1 is SGHDT and CDR2 YYEEEE. The length of the CDR3 is 17 residues. CDR3: CASSLKGLAGLDNEQFF. The DNA of the CDR3 is TGTGCCAGCAGCTTAAAGGGACTAGCGGGACTTGACAATGAGCAGTTCTTC.

This chain uses TRBV11-2 with TRBJ2-1; 10 bases map to TRBD2. Germline-derived CDR1 and CDR2 are SGHAT and FQNNGV. V lost 3 bases and J lost 8; bases outside the gene matches: 10. The CDR3 extends over 16 amino acids. The DNA for the CDR3 is TGTGCCAGCAGCTTCAAGCGGGAGGGCAGTAGCCATGAGCAGTTCTTC. Residues: CASSFKREGSSHEQFF.

The chain links TRBV9 to TRBJ2-1; D remains unclear. CDR3 length: 16 amino acids. The germline V gene has CDR1 SGDLS and CDR2 YYNGEE. The V gene lost 4 bases and the J gene lost 3 bases, with 17 bases spanning the gap. The CDR3 is CASSKRQDRSYNEQFF. DNA for the CDR3: TGTGCCAGCAGCAAGAGGCAGGATCGAAGCTACAATGAGCAGTTCTTC.

This chain joins TRBV27 and TRBJ2-6, with 9 bases identical to TRBD1. This CDR3 is 18 amino acids long. Trimming at V came to 3 bases and at J to 1 base, leaving 7 bases not matched to a gene. Germline CDR1 is MNHEY and CDR2 is SMNVEV (reference sequence). As DNA, the CDR3 is TGTGCCAGCAGTTTTTGGGGACAGGGTCCTTCTGGGGCCAACGTCCTGACTTTC. Its protein product is CASSFWGQGPSGANVLTF.

The chain links TRBV30 to TRBJ1-1; D not certain. The V gene's germline CDR1 is GTSNPN and CDR2 SVGIG (reference sequence). The CDR3 totals 13 residues. V was cut by 2 bases and J by 1 base, with 8 bases left in between. The chain's CDR3 is CAWSRERNTEAFF. The CDR3 DNA reads as TGTGCCTGGAGTCGAGAAAGGAACACTGAAGCTTTCTTT.

V usage is TRBV18 and J usage is TRBJ2-7, with 15 bases lining up with TRBD2. The junction had 11 bases not matched to a gene; V was cut back by 2 bases and J by 0 bases. The CDR3 is 20 residues long. CDR1 is KGHSH and CDR2 is LQKENI in the germline V gene. CDR3 DNA sequence: TGTGCCAGCTCACCAATGATGGCAGGGACTAGCGGGGGGAGCTCCTACGAGCAGTACTTC. Translation: CASSPMMAGTSGGSSYEQYF.

This chain links TRBV28 with TRBJ1-5; TRBD1 matches at 9 bases. Germline loops: CDR1 MDHEN, CDR2 SYDVKM. The ends lost 7 bases at V and 3 bases at J; junction bases unmatched: 4. This CDR3 has 14 residues. In DNA, the CDR3 is TGTGCCAGCAATGTACAGGGGGCCAATCAGCCCCAGCATTTT. Amino acids: CASNVQGANQPQHF.

The chain employs TRBV19 and TRBJ2-2, with 11 nucleotides matching TRBD1. Germline CDR1 is LNHDA and CDR2 is SQIVND (reference sequence). With V trimmed by 1 base and J by 6 bases, 4 bases remained unmatched. The CDR3 is made up of 16 amino acids. The CDR3, as DNA: TGTGCCAGTAGTATAGGCGGGACAGGGGGGTCCGGGGAGCTGTTTTTT. It codes for CASSIGGTGGSGELFF.

Only one count was recorded for this clone. The V and J genes are TRBV28 and TRBJ1-1; D perhaps matches TRBD1 (5 bases). V was trimmed by 7 bases and J by 0 bases, leaving 21 bases between them. In germline, CDR1 is MDHEN, CDR2 SYDVKM. The CDR3 is 17 residues long. CDR3 nucleotides: TGTGCCAGCACCAGAGCAGGGAAAGCTCCTATGAACACTGAAGCTTTCTTT. Translating it yields CASTRAGKAPMNTEAFF.

In this sample, this clone turned up once. The chain employs TRBV6-1 and TRBJ2-1, with 7 bases lining up with TRBD1. The ends lost 5 bases at V and 6 bases at J; junction bases unmatched: 4. Germline loops: CDR1 MNHNS, CDR2 SASEGT. The CDR3 extends over 13 amino acids. CDR3 region: CASSFTGVNEQFF. The CDR3 nucleotides read TGTGCCAGCAGTTTTACAGGGGTCAATGAGCAGTTCTTC.

This sequence joins TRBV7-2 and TRBJ1-1, with 8 bases that match TRBD1. Germline V CDR1 and CDR2: SGHTA, FQGNSA. The CDR3 is made up of 14 amino acids. V gave up 5 bases and J gave up 1 base; unmatched junction bases: 3. The chain's CDR3 is CASSKDRANTEAFF. CDR3 nucleotide sequence: TGTGCCAGCAGCAAGGACAGGGCGAACACTGAAGCTTTCTTT.

V is TRBV5-1 and J is TRBJ1-1; maybe TRBD1 (5 bases). CDR1 SGHRS and CDR2 YFSETQ come from the germline V gene. Trimming stripped 6 bases from V and 3 bases from J, with 12 bases between. There are 13 residues in the CDR3. The CDR3 sequence is CASNQGADTEAFF. Written as DNA, the CDR3 is TGCGCCAGCAACCAGGGAGCGGACACTGAAGCTTTCTTT.

The chain links TRBV28 to TRBJ2-3; D is uncertain. The CDR3 spans 11 residues. The germline gives CDR1 MDHEN, CDR2 SYDVKM. V dropped 7 bases and J dropped 6 bases, with 8 bases sitting between them. DNA of the CDR3: TGTGCCAGCACCACCTGGGATACGCAGTATTTT. Translated, it gives CASTTWDTQYF.